The 7 T cell receptor beta chains below come from one sample, sequenced in a study of blood T cell repertoires in COVID-19. Measured with immunoSEQ multiplex PCR; TCRdb has only the in-frame clones, and not every one. Among 54,000 or so clones listed, around 86% were seen once. The sequenced sample consisted of peripheral blood. The receptors here all came from a woman aged 55 to 70 with acute or convalescent COVID-19.

Written as DNA, the CDR3 is TGTGCCAGCTCAATTGACAGGGACTATGGCTACACCTTC. This sequence encodes CASSIDRDYGYTF. The rearrangement uses TRBV18 and TRBJ1-2, with TRBD1 matching over 7 bases. The CDR3 runs 13 residues. V lost 5 bases, J lost 3 bases, and 3 bases stayed unmatched. Germline V gene lookup returns CDR1 KGHSH and CDR2 LQKENI.

This chain links TRBV3-1 (or the pseudogene TRBV3-2) with TRBJ1-4; 9 bases map to TRBD1. With 6 bases clipped from V and 4 bases from J, the junction kept 6 bases outside the gene matches. From germline, CDR1 is LGHDT and CDR2 YNNKEL (reference sequence). This CDR3 comprises 15 residues. The CDR3 reads CASRLTGGGNEKLFF. The CDR3 DNA is TGTGCCAGCAGACTTACAGGGGGCGGTAATGAAAAACTGTTTTTT.

The chain joins TRBV14 to TRBJ2-7, with a weak D call TRBD1 (5 bases). V lost 3 bases to trimming and J lost 2 bases, with 17 bases between them. CDR1 and CDR2 from the germline V gene are SGHDN and FVKESK. The CDR3 consists of 16 residues. The CDR3 sequence is CASSHYGMTATYEQYF. In nucleotides, the CDR3 is TGTGCCAGCAGCCACTACGGAATGACAGCTACCTACGAGCAGTACTTC.

The J gene is TRBJ2-3, the V gene TRBV9; TRBD2 agrees at 11 bases. This CDR3 contains 15 residues. The trim removed 2 bases at V and 1 base at J, leaving 0 bases unmatched. The germline CDR1 and CDR2 sequences are SGDLS and YYNGEE. CDR3 nucleotide sequence: TGTGCCAGCAGCGTGACTAGCGGGGGCACAGATACGCAGTATTTT. Protein sequence: CASSVTSGGTDTQYF.

This sequence joins TRBV19 and TRBJ1-2, with unresolved D. Trimming pared 4 bases from V and 4 bases from J, leaving 7 bases between. Germline loops: CDR1 LNHDA, CDR2 SQIVND (reference sequence). The CDR3 covers 12 residues. The CDR3 coding sequence is TGTGCCAGTAGTAACTACCCCTATGGCTACACCTTC. Amino acids: CASSNYPYGYTF.

This chain connects TRBV5-6 to TRBJ1-5, with TRBD1 identical over 11 bases. V lost 0 bases, J lost 6 bases, and 2 bases stayed unmatched. CDR1 and CDR2 (germline): SGHDT, YYEEEE. The CDR3 has 15 residues. The DNA for the CDR3 is TGTGCCAGCAGCTTGGGGACAGGGGGCGTTCAGCCCCAGCATTTT. Protein product: CASSLGTGGVQPQHF.

The chain combines TRBV19 with TRBJ1-3; TRBD1 is a possible D gene (6 bases). The CDR3 spans 14 residues. CDR1 and CDR2 (germline): LNHDA, SQIVND (reference sequence). V dropped 6 bases and J dropped 2 bases, with 11 bases sitting between them. The CDR3 bases are TGTGCCAGTAGATCACAGGGCACTGGAAACACCATATATTTT. It yields the protein CASRSQGTGNTIYF.